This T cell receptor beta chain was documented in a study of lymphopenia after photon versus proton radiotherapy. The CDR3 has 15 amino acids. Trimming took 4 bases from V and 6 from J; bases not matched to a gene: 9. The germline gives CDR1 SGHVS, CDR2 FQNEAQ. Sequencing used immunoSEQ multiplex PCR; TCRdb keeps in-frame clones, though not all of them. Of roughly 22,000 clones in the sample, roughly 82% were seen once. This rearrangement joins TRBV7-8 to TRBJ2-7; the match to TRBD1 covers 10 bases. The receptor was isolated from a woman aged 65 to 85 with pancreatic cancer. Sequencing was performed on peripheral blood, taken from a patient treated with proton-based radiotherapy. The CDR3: CASSSAGTGVGEQYF. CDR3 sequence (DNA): TGTGCCAGCAGCTCCGCCGGGACAGGGGTCGGCGAGCAGTACTTC.